Listed here are 31 T cell receptor beta chains from one sample, sequenced in a study of blood T cell repertoires in COVID-19. Clones were read by immunoSEQ multiplex PCR, and TCRdb kept only the in-frame ones, dropping some. The sample yields 95,000 to 150,000 clones, around 83% seen once. The sequenced material came from PBMCs or T cells enriched from blood (not recorded which). The receptor source for this set is a woman in her 30s who had recovered from COVID-19.

The chain links TRBV5-8 to TRBJ1-1; TRBD1 matches 8 bases. The CDR3 contains 17 residues. V shed 3 bases, J shed 2 bases, and the junction held 12 bases outside the gene matches. Germline V gene lookup returns CDR1 SGHTS and CDR2 YDEGEE. The CDR3 sequence is CASSWTVGTGYNTEAFF. As DNA, the CDR3 is TGTGCCAGCAGCTGGACCGTGGGGACAGGATACAACACTGAAGCTTTCTTT.

This chain uses TRBV7-2 with TRBJ2-1; a possible D gene is TRBD2 (6 bases). There are 14 residues in the CDR3. V gave up 4 bases and J gave up 3 bases, with 10 bases separating them. Per the germline V gene, CDR1 is SGHTA and CDR2 is FQGNSA. The CDR3, as DNA: TGTGCCAGCAGCTCCGATAGCGGCTACAATGAGCAGTTCTTC. Translation gives CASSSDSGYNEQFF.

This chain links TRBV28 with TRBJ2-1; tentative D call: TRBD2 (6 bases). In germline, CDR1 is MDHEN, CDR2 SYDVKM. This CDR3 contains 16 residues. V was cut by 7 bases and J by 4 bases, with 20 bases left in between. CDR3 bases: TGTGCCAGCACCCTCTTCCCGGGACTCGTATACAATGAGCAGTTCTTC. Amino acids: CASTLFPGLVYNEQFF.

The DNA for the CDR3 is TGTGCCAGCAGCCCTAGCGGGTGGGGGCATATTGATACGCAGTATTTT. It is translated as CASSPSGWGHIDTQYF. The genes are TRBV28 and TRBJ2-3, with 8 bases lining up with TRBD2. The length of the CDR3 is 16 residues. CDR1 and CDR2 (germline): MDHEN, SYDVKM. With 6 bases clipped from V and 6 bases from J, the junction kept 14 bases outside the gene matches.

The J gene is TRBJ1-5, the V gene TRBV4-1; possibly TRBD1 for D (6 bases). V was trimmed by 6 bases and J by 0 bases, leaving 12 bases between them. The CDR3 loop spans 15 amino acids. From germline, CDR1 is MGHRA and CDR2 YSYEKL. Here the CDR3 DNA reads TGCGCCAGCAGTCGGACAGTCTATAGCAATCAGCCCCAGCATTTT. Amino acids: CASSRTVYSNQPQHF.

V gene TRBV2 combines with J gene TRBJ1-3; D is perhaps TRBD1 (5 bases). V shed 5 bases and J shed 0 bases, with 11 bases lying between them. Germline values: CDR1 SNHLY, CDR2 FYNNEI. The length of the CDR3 is 15 residues. The CDR3 loop reads CASSFQGLSGNTIYF. DNA of the CDR3: TGTGCCAGCAGTTTCCAGGGACTCTCTGGAAACACCATATATTTT.

DNA of the CDR3: TGTGCCAGCAGCTTGGGACAGGTTTACTACAATGAGCAGTTCTTC. Its protein is CASSLGQVYYNEQFF. The rearrangement joins TRBV5-8 to TRBJ2-1, with D possibly matching TRBD1 (6 bases). CDR1 and CDR2 from the germline V gene are SGHTS and YDEGEE. V lost 0 bases, J lost 3 bases, and 10 bases lay in between. CDR3 length: 15 residues.

The V and J genes are TRBV28 and TRBJ2-6; a weak D match, TRBD2 (6 bases). The length of the CDR3 is 18 residues. The germline V and J ends were trimmed by 4 bases and 0 bases, with 16 bases remaining between them. The germline V gene has CDR1 MDHEN and CDR2 SYDVKM. In DNA form, the CDR3 reads TGTGCCAGCAGTTCACGACTAGGTACAGGCTCTGGGGCCAACGTCCTGACTTTC. Its translation is CASSSRLGTGSGANVLTF.

The J gene is TRBJ2-5, the V gene TRBV4-2; 8 bases agree with TRBD2. CDR1 and CDR2 (germline): LGHNA, YNFKEQ. After removal of 1 base from V and 5 bases from J, the junction contained 9 bases not matched to a gene. The CDR3 has 16 amino acids. This CDR3 reads CASSQVKASGLETQYF. The CDR3 DNA sequence: TGTGCCAGCAGCCAAGTCAAGGCTAGCGGGCTTGAGACCCAGTACTTC.

V and J are TRBV9 and TRBJ1-2, with D unresolved. V was cut by 1 base and J by 0 bases, with 19 bases left in between. The CDR3 has 18 amino acids. Germline lookup yields CDR1 SGDLS and CDR2 YYNGEE. The CDR3 spells CASSVHPGSHLANYGYTF. CDR3 sequence (DNA): TGTGCCAGCAGCGTACACCCGGGTTCCCATTTAGCTAACTATGGCTACACCTTC.

The V and J genes are TRBV27 and TRBJ2-7; D is possibly TRBD2 (6 bases). The germline V gene has CDR1 MNHEY and CDR2 SMNVEV (reference sequence). This CDR3 comprises 14 residues. V dropped 3 bases and J dropped 3 bases, with 12 bases sitting between them. The CDR3 reads CASSLFRGGYEQYF. DNA of the CDR3: TGTGCCAGCAGTTTGTTTAGGGGAGGCTACGAGCAGTACTTC.

This clone was found a few times. The genes are TRBV19 and TRBJ1-5; 8 nucleotides line up with TRBD1. The CDR3 covers 16 residues. V lost 3 bases and J lost 6; bases outside the gene matches: 10. Germline V gives CDR1 LNHDA, CDR2 SQIVND (reference sequence). CDR3 residues: CASSIGGQGAGQPQHF. The CDR3 coding sequence is TGTGCCAGTAGTATTGGAGGCCAGGGGGCCGGTCAGCCCCAGCATTTT.

The chain has TRBV5-1 and TRBJ2-1; perhaps TRBD2 as D (6 bases). V was shortened by 1 base and J by 4 bases, with 12 bases between the two germline ends. The CDR3 loop spans 15 amino acids. Germline V lookup: CDR1 SGHRS, CDR2 YFSETQ. CDR3 amino acids: CASSLSAGLYNEQFF. CDR3 nucleotide sequence: TGCGCCAGCAGCTTGAGCGCGGGACTTTACAATGAGCAGTTCTTC.

This rearrangement joins TRBV5-4 to TRBJ2-2; D not certain. V was shortened by 1 base and J by 7 bases, with 8 bases between the two germline ends. Germline V lookup: CDR1 SGHNT, CDR2 YYREEE (reference sequence). The CDR3 contains 13 residues. The CDR3 loop reads CASSLYSNGELFF. The CDR3, as DNA: TGTGCCAGCAGCTTGTACTCAAACGGGGAGCTGTTTTTT.

The chain recombines TRBV7-2 with TRBJ1-1, with D perhaps matching TRBD1 (5 bases). V shed 2 bases and J shed 10 bases, with 11 bases lying between them. Germline CDR1 SGHTA, CDR2 FQGNSA. CDR3 length: 12 amino acids. The CDR3 is CASSLRGRRAFF. The CDR3 region has the DNA TGTGCCAGCAGCTTAAGGGGCAGGAGAGCTTTCTTT. Together with reference TRBV7-2 and TRBJ1-1, the CDR3 gives the full variable domain: GAGVSQSPSNKVTEKGKDVELRCDPISGHTALYWYRQSLGQGLEFLIYFQGNSAPDKSGLPSDRFSAERTGGSVSTLTIQRTQQEDSAVYLCASSLRGRRAFFGQGTRLTVV.

The chain is built from TRBV19 and TRBJ1-1; 7 positions agree with TRBD1. CDR3 length equals 13 residues. Germline CDR1 and CDR2: LNHDA and SQIVND (reference sequence). V dropped 8 bases and J dropped 2; count of bases not matched to a gene: 5. The CDR3 here is CASGTGVNTEAFF. CDR3 bases: TGTGCCAGTGGTACAGGGGTTAACACTGAAGCTTTCTTT.

The genes are TRBV9 and TRBJ2-6; D unresolved. This CDR3 has 17 residues. Germline V lookup: CDR1 SGDLS, CDR2 YYNGEE. V shed 3 bases and J shed 0 bases, with 13 bases lying between them. The CDR3 region has the DNA TGTGCCAGCAGCGCCTATGACCGGAGCTCTGGGGCCAACGTCCTGACTTTC. Protein product: CASSAYDRSSGANVLTF. Using reference TRBV9 and TRBJ2-6 for the parts outside the CDR3, the full variable domain is DSGVTQTPKHLITATGQRVTLRCSPRSGDLSVYWYQQSLDQGLQFLIQYYNGEERAKGNILERFSAQQFPDLHSELNLSSLELGDSALYFCASSAYDRSSGANVLTFGAGSRLTVL.

This clone was seen once. The genes are TRBV4-1 and TRBJ1-2, with D maybe TRBD1 (5 bases). CDR1 is MGHRA and CDR2 is YSYEKL in the germline V gene. The CDR3 is 17 residues long. Between the trimmed V and J ends, which lost 0 bases and 6 bases, there was a span of 20 bases. The chain's CDR3 is CASSQEWIRQKSNGYTF. The CDR3 coding sequence is TGCGCCAGCAGCCAAGAATGGATCCGACAGAAGTCGAATGGCTACACCTTC.

This sequence joins TRBV7-6 and TRBJ2-2; TRBD2 matches 7 bases. Germline V CDR1 and CDR2: SGHVS, FNYEAQ. The length of the CDR3 is 17 residues. V gave up 5 bases and J gave up 5 bases; unmatched junction bases: 14. The CDR3 loop reads CASSELEAGARTGELFF. The CDR3 nucleotides read TGTGCCAGCAGCGAGTTGGAGGCGGGAGCTAGGACCGGGGAGCTGTTTTTT.

The chain uses TRBV18 and TRBJ1-1; possible D gene TRBD1, 6 bases. Germline CDR1 reads KGHSH; CDR2 reads LQKENI. Deletions cut 5 bases from V and 1 base from J, with 8 bases between. The CDR3 extends over 13 amino acids. Here the CDR3 reads CASSGGQNTEAFF. DNA for the CDR3: TGTGCCAGCTCAGGGGGACAGAACACTGAAGCTTTCTTT. The full variable domain, in which reference TRBV18 and TRBJ1-1 provide the parts outside the CDR3, is NAGVMQNPRHLVRRRGQEARLRCSPMKGHSHVYWYRQLPEEGLKFMVYLQKENIIDESGMPKERFSAEFPKEGPSILRIQQVVRGDSAAYFCASSGGQNTEAFFGQGTRLTVV.

V gene TRBV29-1 combines with J gene TRBJ1-3; 7 bases map to TRBD1. The CDR3 is 13 amino acids. Trimming removed 6 bases from V and 11 bases from J; junction bases left unmatched: 13. In germline, CDR1 is SQVTM, CDR2 ANQGSEA. CDR3 residues: CSVMDKGAGAIYF. As DNA, the CDR3 is TGCAGCGTGATGGACAAGGGGGCCGGGGCCATATATTTT.

This clone appeared a few times. The rearrangement joins TRBV28 to TRBJ1-5; tentatively, D is TRBD1 (5 bases). CDR3 size: 14 residues. The V and J ends lost 3 bases and 7 bases respectively, with 13 bases between them. Germline CDR1 reads MDHEN; CDR2 reads SYDVKM. The CDR3 nucleotides read TGTGCCAGCAGTTTCTTGGGGCTAGAGCAGCCCCAGCATTTT. This codes for CASSFLGLEQPQHF. Drawing the rest from reference TRBV28 and TRBJ1-5, the complete variable domain is DVKVTQSSRYLVKRTGEKVFLECVQDMDHENMFWYRQDPGLGLRLIYFSYDVKMKEKGDIPEGYSVSREKKERFSLILESASTNQTSMYLCASSFLGLEQPQHFGDGTRLSIL.

This chain joins TRBV5-6 and TRBJ1-6, with D possibly matching TRBD1 (6 bases). Germline lookup yields CDR1 SGHDT and CDR2 YYEEEE. The CDR3 has 15 amino acids. V lost 0 bases to trimming and J lost 8 bases, with 12 bases between them. This chain's CDR3 is CASSLDRAMDSPLHF. The CDR3 DNA follows: TGTGCCAGCAGCTTGGACAGGGCAATGGATTCACCCCTCCACTTT.

The CDR3 sequence: CAIGWGDPYNEQFF. CDR3 DNA: TGTGCCATCGGTTGGGGGGACCCTTACAATGAGCAGTTCTTC. J is TRBJ2-1 and V is TRBV10-3; D perhaps matches TRBD2 (6 bases). This CDR3 region has 14 residues. The V gene's germline CDR1 is ENHRY and CDR2 SYGVKD. V lost 8 bases, J lost 4 bases, and 15 bases lay in between.

J is TRBJ2-7 and V is TRBV7-9; 12 nucleotides line up with TRBD2. The CDR3 consists of 15 residues. The V gene's germline CDR1 is SEHNR and CDR2 FQNEAQ (reference sequence). Trimming cost V 2 bases and J 3 bases; bases outside gene matches: 2. CDR3 sequence (DNA): TGTGCCAGCAGCTTAATACTAGCGGGAGGCTACGAGCAGTACTTC. It specifies CASSLILAGGYEQYF.

The chain's CDR3 is CASSEAYRSSGEQYF. The CDR3 nucleotides are TGTGCCAGCAGTGAAGCATACAGGTCCTCTGGCGAGCAGTACTTC. The chain carries TRBV6-1 and TRBJ2-7, with D possibly matching TRBD1 (5 bases). The ends were cut back, 0 bases at V and 6 bases at J, with 15 bases in the middle. Germline CDR1 is MNHNS and CDR2 is SASEGT. The CDR3 covers 15 residues.

The rearrangement joins TRBV10-3 to TRBJ1-1, with D maybe TRBD1 (6 bases). The V gene lost 8 bases and the J gene lost 0 bases, with 13 bases spanning the gap. CDR3 length: 14 amino acids. Germline V CDR1 and CDR2: ENHRY, SYGVKD. The CDR3 DNA is TGTGCCATCGGCAGGGGAGCCATGAACACTGAAGCTTTCTTT. Translation gives CAIGRGAMNTEAFF.

The chain has TRBV7-3 and TRBJ2-5, with 10 bases fitting TRBD1. From germline, CDR1 is SGHTA and CDR2 FQGTGA. V trimming: 2 bases; J trimming: 5 bases; junction bases outside the gene matches: 5. The CDR3 covers 15 residues. The CDR3 nucleotides read TGTGCCAGCAGCTTATCTGGGACAGGGGAGGAGACCCAGTACTTC. Encoded protein: CASSLSGTGEETQYF.

The rearrangement uses TRBV3-1 (or the pseudogene TRBV3-2) and TRBJ2-7, with 7 bases matching TRBD2. CDR3 length equals 17 residues. The V and J ends lost 1 base and 5 bases, in that order; junction bases with no gene match: 14. The germline V gene has CDR1 LGHDT and CDR2 YNNKEL (reference sequence). Here the CDR3 reads CASSQVGRVTKGDEQYF. The CDR3 nucleotides are TGTGCCAGCAGCCAAGTAGGGAGGGTCACGAAAGGGGACGAGCAGTACTTC.

This chain uses TRBV12-3 or TRBV12-4 with TRBJ1-2; D uncertain. This CDR3 region has 13 residues. V shed 6 bases and J shed 7 bases, with 15 bases lying between them. The CDR3 loop reads CASSQDLAGGYTF. In DNA form, the CDR3 reads TGTGCCAGCAGCCAAGACTTAGCGGGTGGCTACACCTTC.

The chain joins TRBV9 to TRBJ1-2; D perhaps matches TRBD1 (5 bases). CDR3 length: 16 amino acids. The germline CDR1 and CDR2 sequences are SGDLS and YYNGEE. Trimming cost V 0 bases and J 7 bases, with 19 bases left between them. The CDR3 DNA is TGTGCCAGCAGCGTAGGGGTCGCAGGGTCGGTTCTTGGCTACACCTTC. Its translation is CASSVGVAGSVLGYTF. Based on the CDR3 plus reference TRBV9 and TRBJ1-2, the full variable domain is DSGVTQTPKHLITATGQRVTLRCSPRSGDLSVYWYQQSLDQGLQFLIQYYNGEERAKGNILERFSAQQFPDLHSELNLSSLELGDSALYFCASSVGVAGSVLGYTFGSGTRLTVV.